Following are 29 T cell receptor beta chains from one sample sequenced in a study of regulatory T cells in long-lasting Graves disease. Documented time point: persistent/refractory GD, antithyroid drugs over 5 years with positive TRAb. Researchers made the TCR library from RNA that was extracted from PBMCs. Researchers made TCR beta libraries by using iRepertoire HTBI primers and running Arm-PCR on CDR3 regions. MiXCR was run by TCRdb on the multiplex PCR reads, yielding one entry per CDR3 protein. The table lists a few hundred thousand distinct CDR3 sequences, 23% of them singletons. Sequenced here: peripheral blood mononuclear cells (PBMCs), sampled when the disease was refractory, from a patient treated with antithyroid drugs. These receptors originate from a female donor with Graves disease.

Ten or more counts support this clonotype. The genes are TRBV12-3 or TRBV12-4 and TRBJ1-4; D gene unclear. Between the trimmed V and J ends, which lost 6 bases and 5 bases, there was a span of 16 bases. This CDR3 comprises 15 residues. The CDR3 loop is CASRKLGEENEKLFF. The CDR3 nucleotides are TGTGCCAGCAGAAAACTGGGAGAAGAAAATGAAAAACTGTTTTTT.

With respect to this clonotype: One junction end does not reproduce the germline sequence, and a read error may be involved. This chain connects TRBV11-1 to TRBJ1-5; the D is unclear. Germline CDR1 is SGHAT and CDR2 is FQDESV (reference sequence). This CDR3 is 13 amino acids long. CDR3 in DNA: TGTGCCGGCAGCTTAGAAGCGGGGCAGCCCCAGCATTTT. This gives the protein CAGSLEAGQPQHF.

This clonotype has a handful of counts. The chain recombines TRBV29-1 with TRBJ2-7; maybe TRBD1 (5 bases). This CDR3 contains 11 residues. CDR1 is SQVTM and CDR2 is ANQGSEA in the germline V gene. Trimming stripped 3 bases from V and 6 bases from J, with 9 bases between. The chain's CDR3 is CSVEQGLEQYF. DNA of the CDR3: TGCAGCGTTGAGCAGGGCCTCGAGCAGTACTTC.

Regarding this clonotype: It may be a read error: a sequence one base away is much more abundant. No conserved phenylalanine or tryptophan ends this CDR3, so it is likely a read error. V is TRBV28 and J is TRBJ2-5; no clear D gene. Trimming stripped 7 bases from V and 3 bases from J, with 6 bases between. Germline CDR1 reads MDHEN; CDR2 reads SYDVKM. This CDR3 spans 11 amino acids. The CDR3 is CASTDEETQYL. The CDR3 DNA reads as TGTGCCAGCACGGACGAAGAGACCCAGTACCTC.

This clonotype was counted many times. V and J are TRBV28 and TRBJ1-4; no clear D. The V end was cut by 2 bases, the J end by 4 bases, with 11 bases between. This CDR3 is 15 amino acids long. Germline V CDR1 and CDR2: MDHEN, SYDVKM. CDR3 sequence: CASSLRRFLNEKLFF. The CDR3 region has the DNA TGTGCCAGCAGTTTAAGACGGTTTCTTAATGAAAAACTGTTTTTT.

J is TRBJ1-6 and V is TRBV20-1; 11 bases match TRBD1. J was trimmed by 10 bases and V by 1 base; bases with no gene match: 3. The CDR3 totals 14 residues. Germline V gene sequence: CDR1 DFQATT, CDR2 SNEGSKA (reference sequence). As DNA, the CDR3 is TGCAGTGCTAGAGCCGGGACAGGGGGATCACCCCTCCACTTT. Its protein product is CSARAGTGGSPLHF.

In this sample, this clonotype turned up many times. The chain has TRBV6-5 and TRBJ2-1; D remains ambiguous. In germline, CDR1 is MNHEY, CDR2 SVGAGI. The length of the CDR3 is 16 residues. V lost 4 bases, J lost 4 bases, and 17 bases lay in between. The CDR3 nucleotides are TGTGCCAGCAGTTCGAAACGGGCGGAAAGGTACAATGAGCAGTTCTTC. The encoded protein is CASSSKRAERYNEQFF.

The table lists this clonotype with many counts. J is TRBJ2-5 and V is TRBV3-1; D is ambiguous. V lost 0 bases and J 7 bases, leaving 0 bases between the germline ends. The CDR3 loop spans 10 amino acids. Germline CDR1 and CDR2: LGHDT and YNNKEL (reference sequence). CDR3 loop: CASSQETQYF. For the CDR3, the DNA is TGTGCCAGCAGCCAAGAGACCCAGTACTTC.

Ten or more counts support this clonotype. CDR3 residues: CASRTGTLQETQYF. CDR3 bases: TGTGCCAGCAGGACCGGGACGCTACAAGAGACCCAGTACTTC. The V gene is TRBV2, the J gene TRBJ2-5; D is possibly TRBD1 or TRBD2 (5 bases each). This CDR3 has 14 amino acids. Germline V gene lookup returns CDR1 SNHLY and CDR2 FYNNEI. Trimming pared 6 bases from V and 2 bases from J, leaving 13 bases between.

The CDR3 is CSAAGIAFIFTEAFF. The CDR3 DNA sequence: TGCAGTGCTGCCGGGATCGCCTTTATTTTCACTGAAGCTTTCTTT. The genes are TRBV20-1 and TRBJ1-1, with D unclear. The CDR3 contains 15 residues. The V and J ends lost 5 bases and 4 bases respectively, with 20 bases between them. Germline values: CDR1 DFQATT, CDR2 SNEGSKA (reference sequence).

This clonotype was seen repeatedly, ten times or more. The V gene is TRBV11-2, the J gene TRBJ2-5, with TRBD1 matching over 7 bases. The germline V gene has CDR1 SGHAT and CDR2 FQNNGV. This CDR3 spans 15 amino acids. V trimming: 0 bases; J trimming: 5 bases; junction bases outside the gene matches: 6. The CDR3 loop reads CASSLDRGTAETQYF. The CDR3 region has the DNA TGTGCCAGCAGCTTAGATAGGGGGACAGCGGAGACCCAGTACTTC.

This rearrangement joins TRBV6-1 to TRBJ1-5; no clear D. Germline V lookup: CDR1 MNHNS, CDR2 SASEGT. This CDR3 spans 14 amino acids. Trimming left V 5 bases short and J 1 base short, with 9 bases between. CDR3 nucleotides: TGTGCCAGCAGTCCGGGAAAAAGCAATCAGCCCCAGCATTTT. Protein product: CASSPGKSNQPQHF.

In the case of this clonotype: Sequence at one end of the junction differs from germline and may be a read error. This rearrangement joins TRBV6-2 or TRBV6-3 to TRBJ2-7, with 8 bases identical to TRBD2. Germline assignment: CDR1 MNHEY and CDR2 SVGEGT. The CDR3 length is 16 residues. As DNA, the CDR3 is TGTGCCAGCAGCGTATTTGAGGTAGCGGGACCCTACGGGCAGTACTTC. Translated: CASSVFEVAGPYGQYF.

The chain couples TRBV5-1 to TRBJ1-1, with D possibly matching TRBD1 (5 bases). This CDR3 contains 14 residues. Germline CDR1 SGHRS, CDR2 YFSETQ. The V end was cut by 4 bases, the J end by 4 bases, with 14 bases between. The CDR3 is CASSGQGSSTEAFF. DNA for the CDR3: TGCGCCAGCAGCGGTCAGGGCTCTAGCACTGAAGCTTTCTTT.

The gene calls are TRBV6-9 and TRBJ2-7; D remains ambiguous. The germline V gene encodes CDR1 MNHGY and CDR2 SVAAGI. The CDR3 contains 13 residues. The V end lost 0 bases, the J end lost 3 bases, and 6 bases lay between the germline ends. CDR3 sequence reads: CASSYSPDYEQYF. Written as DNA, the CDR3 is TGTGCCAGCAGTTATTCGCCCGACTACGAGCAGTACTTC.

This clonotype was picked up many times. The chain employs TRBV12-3 or TRBV12-4 and TRBJ2-5, with D perhaps TRBD2 (6 bases). The CDR3 covers 12 residues. Trimming left V 6 bases short and J 5 bases short, with 10 bases between. CDR3: CASRLGRETQYF. The CDR3 DNA sequence: TGTGCCAGCAGGCTAGGGAGGGAGACCCAGTACTTC.

The CDR3 DNA is TGCAGCGTTTATGGGGTAGCGGGAGAAATGACAGATACGCAGTATTTT. Protein product: CSVYGVAGEMTDTQYF. The J gene is TRBJ2-3, the V gene TRBV29-1; 9 nucleotides align to TRBD2. This CDR3 comprises 16 residues. The junction had 12 bases not matched to a gene; V was cut back by 5 bases and J by 3 bases. The germline gives CDR1 SQVTM, CDR2 ANQGSEA.

Only a few counts were recorded for this clonotype. The chain recombines TRBV11-2 with TRBJ2-7; D possibly corresponds to TRBD2 (6 bases). The V gene lost 2 bases and the J gene lost 5 bases, with 16 bases spanning the gap. CDR3 size: 15 residues. From germline, CDR1 is SGHAT and CDR2 FQNNGV. The CDR3 region has the DNA TGTGCCAGCAGCTTATCATACGGGAGTGTCGACGAGCAGTACTTC. Amino acids: CASSLSYGSVDEQYF. The whole variable domain, remainder taken from reference TRBV11-2 and TRBJ2-7, is EAGVAQSPRYKIIEKRQSVAFWCNPISGHATLYWYQQILGQGPKLLIQFQNNGVVDDSQLPKDRFSAERLKGVDSTLKIQPAKLEDSAVYLCASSLSYGSVDEQYFGPGTRLTVT.

The chain couples TRBV5-1 to TRBJ1-1; D is perhaps TRBD1 (5 bases). Germline V gives CDR1 SGHRS, CDR2 YFSETQ. V was cut by 10 bases and J by 6 bases, with 22 bases left in between. The CDR3 contains 14 residues. Here the CDR3 DNA reads TGCGCCGGCGTTAATCGGGACGGCTCTTCTGAAGCTTTCTTT. It yields the protein CAGVNRDGSSEAFF. Using reference TRBV5-1 and TRBJ1-1 for the parts outside the CDR3, the full variable domain is KAGVTQTPRYLIKTRGQQVTLSCSPISGHRSVSWYQQTPGQGLQFLFEYFSETQRNKGNFPGRFSGRQFSNSRSEMNVSTLELGDSALYLCAGVNRDGSSEAFFGQGTRLTVV.

This clonotype was detected many times. V is TRBV11-1 and J is TRBJ2-5, with D unresolved. There are 11 residues in the CDR3. The V end lost 5 bases, the J end lost 6 bases, and 7 bases lay between the germline ends. Germline V gene lookup returns CDR1 SGHAT and CDR2 FQDESV (reference sequence). This CDR3 reads CASSHRQTQYF. The CDR3 region has the DNA TGTGCCAGCAGCCATAGACAGACCCAGTACTTC.

This clonotype occurred a few times. This CDR3 is CASSYSSQIISNQPQHF. The CDR3 bases are TGTGCCAGCAGTTACAGCAGCCAAATAATTAGCAATCAGCCCCAGCATTTT. The chain joins TRBV6-2 or TRBV6-3 to TRBJ1-5, with no clear D. Germline loops: CDR1 MNHEY, CDR2 SVGEGT. The CDR3 is 17 amino acids. The V end lost 2 bases, the J end lost 0 bases, and 14 bases lay between the germline ends.

CDR3 sequence reads: CASLNPRNEQFF. The CDR3 region has the DNA TGTGCCAGCCTGAACCCCCGCAATGAGCAGTTCTTC. The rearrangement uses TRBV6-1 and TRBJ2-1; D is undetermined. This CDR3 spans 12 amino acids. V was clipped by 8 bases and J by 6 bases, with 11 bases between them. Germline CDR1 MNHNS, CDR2 SASEGT.

CDR3 sequence: CASSQDIHGVTYEQYF. The DNA of the CDR3 is TGCGCCAGCAGCCAAGATATACACGGGGTGACCTACGAGCAGTACTTC. J is TRBJ2-7 and V is TRBV4-3, with D maybe TRBD2 (5 bases). With 0 bases removed from V and 2 bases from J, the gap between germline ends came to 14 bases. This CDR3 region has 16 residues. Germline CDR1 reads LGHNA; CDR2 reads YSLEER.

In regard to this clonotype: A much larger clone differs from this one at a single base, so this may be a read error. The CDR3 end shows no conserved phenylalanine or tryptophan, and so a read error is likely. The chain recombines TRBV7-6 with TRBJ2-1; no clear D. The V gene lost 1 base and the J gene lost 5 bases, with 9 bases spanning the gap. The CDR3 is 14 residues long. Germline V lookup: CDR1 SGHVS, CDR2 FNYEAQ. The CDR3 region is CASSLGAPNNEQFL. The CDR3 coding sequence is TGTGCCAGCAGCTTAGGCGCTCCGAACAATGAGCAGTTCCTC.

As for this clonotype: This may arise from a read error, as a much more abundant clone is one base away. The chain employs TRBV5-1 and TRBJ2-7; 8 nucleotides align to TRBD2. The CDR3 runs 14 residues. Germline values: CDR1 SGHRS, CDR2 YFSETQ. The CDR3 reads CASSFLAGTYEQYF. In DNA, the CDR3 is TGTGCCAGCAGTTTTCTAGCGGGTACCTACGAGCAGTACTTC.

In this sample, this clonotype turned up many times. The J gene is TRBJ2-7, the V gene TRBV20-1; TRBD2 matches 11 bases. After removal of 6 bases from V and 6 bases from J, the junction contained 7 bases not matched to a gene. The CDR3 covers 13 residues. CDR1 and CDR2 from the germline V gene are DFQATT and SNEGSKA (reference sequence). The CDR3 sequence: CSAQTSGTSEQYF. The CDR3 DNA sequence: TGCAGTGCACAGACTAGCGGGACATCCGAGCAGTACTTC.

The V gene is TRBV11-2, the J gene TRBJ1-1; the match to TRBD1 covers 10 bases. Trimming cost V 5 bases and J 1 base; bases outside gene matches: 10. The CDR3 consists of 17 residues. Germline loops: CDR1 SGHAT, CDR2 FQNNGV. The CDR3 here is CASSKTTGGPRNTEAFF. The DNA for the CDR3 is TGTGCCAGCAGCAAAACGACAGGGGGCCCGCGGAACACTGAAGCTTTCTTT.

The CDR3 loop reads CSVLEAEGALDTEAFF. Here the CDR3 DNA reads TGCAGCGTCCTTGAAGCGGAAGGGGCCCTGGACACTGAAGCTTTCTTT. The V gene is TRBV29-1, the J gene TRBJ1-1; D may be TRBD1 (5 bases). Germline lookup yields CDR1 SQVTM and CDR2 ANQGSEA. The CDR3 spans 16 residues. V was cut by 6 bases and J by 3 bases, with 23 bases left in between.

This clonotype has just a few counts. The CDR3 here is CASSRQVSRGELFF. The CDR3 coding sequence is TGTGCCAGCAGCCGACAGGTATCCAGAGGGGAGCTGTTTTTT. The chain has TRBV3-1 and TRBJ2-2, with D possibly being TRBD1 (6 bases). The ends were cut back, 4 bases at V and 8 bases at J, with 14 bases in the middle. The CDR3 length is 14 residues. CDR1 is LGHDT and CDR2 is YNNKEL in the germline V gene (reference sequence).